The 20 T cell receptor beta chains below were found in one sample sequenced in a study of beta chain features in type 1 diabetes. These receptors have no known antigen. The entirety of the isolated RNA underwent reverse transcription, so expressed TCRB transcripts were sequenced. The protocol was immunoSEQ multiplex PCR, while the TCRdb copy is restricted to in-frame clones and leaves out a portion. The repertoire holds more than 250,000 clones, with more than 13% as singletons. General study results and limits: TCRB CDR3s from Type 1 diabetes patients were moderately but significantly shorter in all four CD4+ subsets.

Sequenced: naive CD4+ T cells from blood. These receptors originate from a man aged 25-45 years with type 1 diabetes.

This clone was recorded a few times. This rearrangement joins TRBV6-6 to TRBJ2-7, with D perhaps TRBD1 (6 bases). Trimming shortened V by 6 bases and J by 2 bases, and 14 bases separated the two germline ends. Germline CDR1 and CDR2: MNHNY and SVGAGI (reference sequence). The CDR3 is made up of 14 amino acids. The CDR3 nucleotides are TGTGCCAGCAGAATACCGGGACACCCCTACGAGCAGTACTTC. Translated, it gives CASRIPGHPYEQYF.

V and J are TRBV18 and TRBJ2-1, with D perhaps matching TRBD2 (5 bases). Germline V gene sequence: CDR1 KGHSH, CDR2 LQKENI. The CDR3 is made up of 14 amino acids. Trimming removed 2 bases from V and 8 bases from J, with 13 bases in between. The CDR3 spells CASSPITSFDEQFF. The CDR3 DNA sequence: TGTGCCAGCTCACCAATCACTAGTTTCGATGAGCAGTTCTTC.

The chain employs TRBV19 and TRBJ2-4; possibly TRBD1 for D (6 bases). Trimming took 6 bases from V and 5 from J, leaving 11 bases between them. The CDR3 is made up of 13 amino acids. From germline, CDR1 is LNHDA and CDR2 SQIVND (reference sequence). The CDR3 bases are TGTGCCAGTAGGGACAGCTCTGAAAACATTCAGTACTTC. This translates into CASRDSSENIQYF.

V is TRBV5-4 and J is TRBJ1-1; a weak D match, TRBD1 (6 bases). The CDR3 has 13 amino acids. Germline loops: CDR1 SGHNT, CDR2 YYREEE (reference sequence). V was shortened by 4 bases and J by 6 bases, with 13 bases between the two germline ends. For the CDR3, the DNA is TGTGCCAGCAGCCCCTACAGGGTAGCTGAAGCTTTCTTT. Residues: CASSPYRVAEAFF.

In this sample, this clone turned up a few times. Here the CDR3 DNA reads TGTGCCAGCGAACCGGCTAGCGGGAGGGCCTCCGAGCAGTTCTTC. Its translation: CASEPASGRASEQFF. The chain couples TRBV28 to TRBJ2-1, with 12 positions matching TRBD2. Germline V gene data show CDR1 as MDHEN and CDR2 as SYDVKM. CDR3 length: 15 amino acids. J was trimmed by 10 bases and V by 8 bases; bases with no gene match: 12.

This clone was recorded once. The chain carries TRBV5-1 and TRBJ2-2; D is perhaps TRBD2 (6 bases). There are 17 residues in the CDR3. Trimming shortened V by 0 bases and J by 2 bases, and 14 bases separated the two germline ends. Per the germline V gene, CDR1 is SGHRS and CDR2 is YFSETQ. CDR3 sequence: CASSLGSRAGNTGELFF. DNA of the CDR3: TGCGCCAGCAGCTTGGGAAGTAGGGCGGGAAACACCGGGGAGCTGTTTTTT. Combining the CDR3 with reference TRBV5-1 and TRBJ2-2 gives the whole variable domain KAGVTQTPRYLIKTRGQQVTLSCSPISGHRSVSWYQQTPGQGLQFLFEYFSETQRNKGNFPGRFSGRQFSNSRSEMNVSTLELGDSALYLCASSLGSRAGNTGELFFGEGSRLTVL.

V and J are TRBV6-5 and TRBJ2-7; maybe TRBD1 (6 bases). The CDR3 is made up of 12 amino acids. Per the germline V gene, CDR1 is MNHEY and CDR2 is SVGAGI. With 5 bases removed from V and 4 bases from J, the gap between germline ends came to 9 bases. CDR3 bases: TGTGCCAGCAGTCCCAGGGGTTACGAGCAGTACTTC. Amino acids: CASSPRGYEQYF.

The chain couples TRBV27 to TRBJ2-3; weak D call: TRBD1 (5 bases). Per germline, CDR1 MNHEY and CDR2 SMNVEV (reference sequence). The V end was cut by 4 bases, the J end by 4 bases, with 9 bases between. The CDR3 length is 13 residues. CDR3 residues: CASSWQGADTQYF. CDR3 bases: TGTGCCAGCAGTTGGCAGGGCGCAGATACGCAGTATTTT.

The chain carries TRBV27 and TRBJ2-4; 10 bases agree with TRBD1. V was clipped by 6 bases and J by 7 bases; unmatched bases: 6. The CDR3 is 14 residues long. From germline, CDR1 is MNHEY and CDR2 SMNVEV (reference sequence). CDR3 amino acids: CASSPDRGRNIQYF. The CDR3 nucleotides read TGTGCCAGCAGCCCAGACAGGGGGCGGAACATTCAGTACTTC.

The V gene is TRBV4-2, the J gene TRBJ2-1; 12 bases agree with TRBD2. Trimming took 0 bases from V and 0 from J; bases not matched to a gene: 0. The germline V gene encodes CDR1 LGHNA and CDR2 YNFKEQ. The CDR3 consists of 17 residues. CDR3 in amino acids: CASSQEGLAGSYNEQFF. CDR3 nucleotides: TGTGCCAGCAGCCAAGAGGGACTAGCGGGCTCCTACAATGAGCAGTTCTTC.

The CDR3 spells CASSVRRNTGELFF. The CDR3, as DNA: TGTGCCAGCAGCGTTCGGAGGAACACCGGGGAGCTGTTTTTT. This chain uses TRBV13 with TRBJ2-2; no clear D gene. CDR1 and CDR2 (germline): PRHDT, FYEKMQ (reference sequence). This CDR3 is built from 14 residues. Trimming removed 5 bases from V and 1 base from J, with 8 bases in between. The entire variable domain, with the rest obtained from reference TRBV13 and TRBJ2-2, is as follows: AAGVIQSPRHLIKEKRETATLKCYPIPRHDTVYWYQQGPGQDPQFLISFYEKMQSDKGSIPDRFSAQQFSDYHSELNMSSLELGDSALYFCASSVRRNTGELFFGEGSRLTVL.

This chain connects TRBV28 to TRBJ2-5; 10 nucleotides align to TRBD1. Germline V gene lookup returns CDR1 MDHEN and CDR2 SYDVKM. The CDR3 covers 17 residues. With V trimmed by 4 bases and J by 2 bases, 10 bases remained unmatched. CDR3 bases: TGTGCCAGCAGTTCGTACCGGGACAGGGGCTCACAAGAGACCCAGTACTTC. Protein product: CASSSYRDRGSQETQYF.

The rearrangement links TRBV5-4 to TRBJ2-2, with D possibly matching TRBD2 (6 bases). The V end lost 7 bases, the J end lost 3 bases, and 13 bases lay between the germline ends. Per germline, CDR1 SGHNT and CDR2 YYREEE (reference sequence). The CDR3 has 14 residues. The CDR3: CASGTGGDTGELFF. The CDR3, as DNA: TGTGCCAGCGGTACAGGAGGGGACACCGGGGAGCTGTTTTTT.

The chain employs TRBV5-4 and TRBJ2-3; possibly TRBD1 for D (6 bases). Trimming pared 1 base from V and 3 bases from J, leaving 12 bases between. Germline CDR1 and CDR2: SGHNT and YYREEE (reference sequence). The CDR3 has 15 residues. CDR3 protein: CASSLRAGVTDTQYF. The CDR3 DNA reads as TGTGCCAGCAGCTTGAGGGCAGGGGTGACAGATACGCAGTATTTT.

The chain links TRBV2 to TRBJ2-7; 9 bases align to TRBD1. Germline values: CDR1 SNHLY, CDR2 FYNNEI. Trimming removed 6 bases from V and 0 bases from J; junction bases left unmatched: 6. The CDR3 is 15 residues long. CDR3 region: CASRTRDRVSYEQYF. The CDR3 bases are TGTGCCAGCAGAACCCGGGACAGGGTCTCCTACGAGCAGTACTTC.

V usage is TRBV5-1 and J usage is TRBJ2-2, with D possibly matching TRBD2 (6 bases). Trimming stripped 2 bases from V and 7 bases from J, with 9 bases between. Germline V gene sequence: CDR1 SGHRS, CDR2 YFSETQ. This CDR3 region has 13 residues. CDR3 loop: CASSFKGGGELFF. In nucleotides, the CDR3 is TGCGCCAGCAGCTTCAAGGGAGGCGGGGAGCTGTTTTTT.

This clone was observed a handful of times. This sequence joins TRBV6-5 and TRBJ2-1; the match to TRBD2 covers 9 bases. The CDR3 is made up of 15 amino acids. Germline values: CDR1 MNHEY, CDR2 SVGAGI. With 4 bases clipped from V and 4 bases from J, the junction kept 5 bases outside the gene matches. Here the CDR3 DNA reads TGTGCCAGCAGTTTAGCGGGAGCGGTTTACAATGAGCAGTTCTTC. Amino acids: CASSLAGAVYNEQFF.

The sample holds a few counts of this clone. Germline is not matched at one junction end, which may reflect a read error. The rearrangement uses TRBV6-5 and TRBJ2-7; the D gene is possibly TRBD2 (6 bases). Germline loops: CDR1 MNHEY, CDR2 SVGAGI. The CDR3 spans 14 residues. The CDR3 DNA follows: TGTGCCAGCAGTTACTCGCGGGGCCCCTACCAGCAGTACTTC. This gives the protein CASSYSRGPYQQYF.

The count of this clone is one. The chain combines TRBV5-1 with TRBJ1-2, with 9 bases aligning to TRBD1. The CDR3 totals 15 residues. V was clipped by 4 bases and J by 7 bases; unmatched bases: 11. Germline lookup yields CDR1 SGHRS and CDR2 YFSETQ. In DNA form, the CDR3 reads TGCGCCAGCAGCAACCGGGACAGGGATTTGGGTGGCTACACCTTC. This codes for CASSNRDRDLGGYTF.

The V and J genes are TRBV7-3 and TRBJ2-3; D is perhaps TRBD2 (6 bases). Germline V gene data show CDR1 as SGHTA and CDR2 as FQGTGA. The ends were cut back, 5 bases at V and 2 bases at J, with 17 bases in the middle. The CDR3 has 16 amino acids. CDR3 sequence: CASSLLTGTYTDTQYF. The CDR3, as DNA: TGTGCCAGCAGCCTTCTCACGGGGACTTACACAGATACGCAGTATTTT.